Given below is one TCR beta chain in context. Its specificity is unknown. The CDR3 has 15 amino acids. Germline V gene data show CDR1 as ENHRY and CDR2 as SYGVKD. The trim removed 4 bases at V and 3 bases at J, leaving 8 bases unmatched. At the time of active disease, bone marrow was collected from every patient. The data belong to a study of read filtering for tumor transcriptome and immune sequencing. About the research overall: Transcriptome libraries were built from DNase-treated RNA. TCR-mapped reads were about 4.05 to 11 million with IR-seq versus roughly 85 to 1,400 with RNA-seq.

Findings of the study overall: IR-seq and RNA-seq agreed better without single-read clonotypes.

This library used about 400 ng RNA and molecular barcoded adaptors spanning alpha/delta and beta/gamma chains. TCRdb ran MiXCR on the reads and lists one entry per CDR3 protein. The profile shows roughly 68,000 distinct CDR3 sequences, approximately 15% of them singletons. The TCR sequence derives from a donor aged 40 or over with multiple myeloma. Material for sequencing was a population of CD138-negative cells sorted from bone marrow. The genes are TRBV10-3 and TRBJ1-1, with TRBD1 matching over 7 bases. CDR3 bases: TGTGCCATCAGTGCGCGAGTAACAGGGGACACTGAAGCTTTCTTT. Residues: CAISARVTGDTEAFF.